The source of this T cell receptor (beta chain) is a study of T cell responses to AZD1222 COVID-19 vaccine. The CDR3 has 12 residues. From germline, CDR1 is SNHLY and CDR2 FYNNEI. Trimming cost V 3 bases and J 9 bases, with 11 bases left between them. The data were produced by immunoSEQ multiplex PCR, yet TCRdb's version contains in-frame clones alone and is incomplete. The table records 90,000 to 120,000 clones, more than 75% of them present only once. The sequence came from an adult in good health. The sample in question was peripheral blood, obtained on day 0 of AZD1222 vaccination. This rearrangement joins TRBV2 to TRBJ2-5; the D is unclear. As DNA, the CDR3 is TGTGCCAGCAGTGATAGTCCCCGGGCCCAGTACTTC. Protein sequence: CASSDSPRAQYF.